The TCR beta chain described here comes from a study of blood T cell repertoires in COVID-19. Study details: Sources were T cells, B-cell-depleted T cells, or PBMCs; the material itself was cDNA or gDNA.

Germline CDR1 reads SNHLY; CDR2 reads FYNNEI. Trimming took 3 bases from V and 1 from J, leaving 3 bases between them. CDR3 length: 13 amino acids. This clone was detected only once. Here immunoSEQ multiplex PCR was the method, and the copy in TCRdb shows in-frame clones only, minus some. The table has some 330,000 clones, around 92% seen once. The clonotype originates from a woman under 40 with COVID-19, enrolled during active disease. The chain employs TRBV2 and TRBJ2-2; D is uncertain. Sequenced input: peripheral blood. CDR3: CASSDQNTGELFF. The CDR3 nucleotides read TGTGCCAGCAGTGACCAGAACACCGGGGAGCTGTTTTTT.